A single sample is the source of the 25 T cell receptor beta chains below, sequenced in a study of cytomegalovirus exposure and HLA in healthy donors. PCR used 60 Vbeta primers and 13 Jbeta primers. Clones were sequenced by immunoSEQ multiplex PCR, and TCRdb holds only the in-frame ones, with some missing. The sample has 100,000 to 150,000 clones, roughly 80% seen once. The sequenced material came from PBMCs. Receptors originate from a man younger than 45 in good health and CMV-seronegative.

This sequence joins TRBV6-1 and TRBJ2-7; 8 positions match TRBD1. This CDR3 is built from 14 residues. Germline-derived CDR1 and CDR2 are MNHNS and SASEGT. V dropped 6 bases and J dropped 4; count of bases not matched to a gene: 8. The CDR3 is CASRPPGGGYEQYF. CDR3 coding DNA: TGTGCCAGCAGACCCCCAGGGGGCGGGTACGAGCAGTACTTC.

The chain carries TRBV2 and TRBJ1-6; possibly TRBD1 for D (6 bases). Trimming removed 6 bases at V and 10 bases at J, with 25 bases between. The CDR3 covers 17 residues. CDR1 SNHLY and CDR2 FYNNEI come from the germline V gene. The CDR3 reads CASRRYFRGPLGSPLHF. CDR3 DNA sequence: TGTGCCAGCAGACGTTACTTCAGGGGACCTCTGGGATCACCCCTCCACTTT. The whole variable domain, remainder taken from reference TRBV2 and TRBJ1-6, is EPEVTQTPSHQVTQMGQEVILRCVPISNHLYFYWYRQILGQKVEFLVSFYNNEISEKSEIFDDQFSVERPDGSNFTLKIRSTKLEDSAMYFCASRRYFRGPLGSPLHFGNGTRLTVT.

The rearrangement links TRBV19 to TRBJ1-5, with 8 bases aligning to TRBD1. Per the germline V gene, CDR1 is LNHDA and CDR2 is SQIVND (reference sequence). The CDR3 covers 13 residues. V lost 8 bases and J lost 3; bases outside the gene matches: 3. DNA of the CDR3: TGTGCCAGTCGACAGGGGATCAATCAGCCCCAGCATTTT. Protein sequence: CASRQGINQPQHF.

The chain has TRBV5-1 and TRBJ1-3; no definite D call. Germline-derived CDR1 and CDR2 are SGHRS and YFSETQ. The ends were cut back, 5 bases at V and 0 bases at J, with 9 bases in the middle. There are 14 residues in the CDR3. CDR3 sequence: CASSLASSGNTIYF. The CDR3 DNA reads as TGCGCCAGCAGTTTAGCCAGCTCTGGAAACACCATATATTTT. The whole variable domain, filled in from reference TRBV5-1 and TRBJ1-3, reads KAGVTQTPRYLIKTRGQQVTLSCSPISGHRSVSWYQQTPGQGLQFLFEYFSETQRNKGNFPGRFSGRQFSNSRSEMNVSTLELGDSALYLCASSLASSGNTIYFGEGSWLTVV.

The chain carries TRBV4-3 and TRBJ1-1, with TRBD1 matching over 10 bases. Germline CDR1 is LGHNA and CDR2 is YSLEER. The CDR3 contains 15 residues. Trimming at V came to 0 bases and at J to 5 bases, leaving 3 bases not matched to a gene. CDR3 sequence (DNA): TGCGCCAGCAGCCAAGATAGGACAGGGGGGACTGAAGCTTTCTTT. Translation gives CASSQDRTGGTEAFF.

The V call is TRBV30, the J call TRBJ1-1; maybe TRBD1 (6 bases). Looked up from germline, CDR1 is GTSNPN and CDR2 is SVGIG (reference sequence). This CDR3 is 13 amino acids long. The ends were cut back, 4 bases at V and 0 bases at J, with 9 bases in the middle. CDR3 sequence (DNA): TGTGCCTGGACCGGACAGCTGAACACTGAAGCTTTCTTT. This codes for CAWTGQLNTEAFF.

The CDR3 sequence: CASSYPTGGLDQPQHF. The CDR3 nucleotides are TGTGCCAGCAGTTACCCGACAGGGGGCCTCGATCAGCCCCAGCATTTT. This chain links TRBV6-6 with TRBJ1-5; TRBD1 matches 10 bases. Germline V gene sequence: CDR1 MNHNY, CDR2 SVGAGI (reference sequence). Trimming at V came to 2 bases and at J to 5 bases, leaving 6 bases not matched to a gene. This CDR3 is built from 16 residues.

This chain connects TRBV14 to TRBJ2-1; D is possibly TRBD1 (7 bases). CDR3 length equals 17 residues. CDR1 is SGHDN, CDR2 FVKESK, per germline. Between the trimmed V and J ends, which lost 2 bases and 11 bases, there was a span of 25 bases. CDR3 DNA: TGTGCCAGCAGCCAAAGGCGGGACAGCTTAAATCGGGATAAGCAGTTCTTC. It encodes CASSQRRDSLNRDKQFF.

The rearrangement uses TRBV19 and TRBJ1-1; no firm D call. The V end lost 7 bases, the J end lost 4 bases, and 10 bases lay between the germline ends. The CDR3 is made up of 12 amino acids. The germline V gene has CDR1 LNHDA and CDR2 SQIVND (reference sequence). Here the CDR3 reads CASMEDLTEAFF. For the CDR3, the DNA is TGTGCCAGTATGGAGGATCTCACTGAAGCTTTCTTT.

The chain joins TRBV5-8 to TRBJ1-2, with D possibly matching TRBD1 (6 bases). Deletions cut 2 bases from V and 4 bases from J, with 15 bases between. The germline CDR1 and CDR2 sequences are SGHTS and YDEGEE. The CDR3 spans 15 residues. The CDR3 sequence: CASSLTQGRGYGYTF. CDR3 DNA: TGTGCCAGCAGCTTAACCCAAGGCAGGGGCTATGGCTACACCTTC.

Concerning this clone itself: Other DNA variants within this sample encode the same CDR3. The chain has TRBV5-1 and TRBJ2-7, with 7 bases fitting TRBD1. The CDR3 consists of 13 residues. Germline-derived CDR1 and CDR2 are SGHRS and YFSETQ. Trimming at V came to 4 bases and at J to 2 bases, leaving 3 bases not matched to a gene. For the CDR3, the DNA is TGCGCCAGCAGCCCGACAGGGACCTACGAGCAGTACTTC. Amino acids: CASSPTGTYEQYF.

This clone has only a few counts. The CDR3 loop reads CASTGQVPYGYTF. The CDR3 DNA follows: TGTGCCAGCACGGGACAGGTCCCCTATGGCTACACCTTC. The V gene is TRBV2, the J gene TRBJ1-2, with TRBD1 identical over 8 bases. Germline assignment: CDR1 SNHLY and CDR2 FYNNEI. J was trimmed by 4 bases and V by 7 bases; bases with no gene match: 5. This CDR3 contains 13 residues.

This chain uses TRBV15 with TRBJ2-7, with TRBD1 matching 10 bases. The CDR3 totals 14 residues. V gave up 3 bases and J gave up 1 base; unmatched junction bases: 0. Germline V lookup: CDR1 LNHNV, CDR2 YYDKDF (reference sequence). The CDR3 reads CATSRGQGSYEQYF. CDR3 bases: TGTGCCACCAGCAGGGGACAGGGGTCCTACGAGCAGTACTTC.

The sample holds one count of this clone. V usage is TRBV5-4 and J usage is TRBJ2-1; 8 positions agree with TRBD2. The CDR3 contains 15 residues. The germline V gene has CDR1 SGHNT and CDR2 YYREEE (reference sequence). V lost 4 bases to trimming and J lost 8 bases; unmatched junction nucleotides: 11. The DNA of the CDR3 is TGTGCCAGCAGCCTAGTCCGGGGGGGCCTCTATGAGCAGTTCTTC. Translation gives CASSLVRGGLYEQFF.

The genes are TRBV5-1 and TRBJ2-2; TRBD2 aligns across 7 bases. The J segment lost 1 base and the V segment lost 3 bases, leaving 6 bases of the junction unmatched. Germline CDR1 reads SGHRS; CDR2 reads YFSETQ. The CDR3 sequence is 16 residues long. CDR3 region: CASSSPGGVNTGELFF. DNA for the CDR3: TGCGCCAGCAGCTCCCCTGGGGGGGTGAACACCGGGGAGCTGTTTTTT.

The chain has TRBV5-1 and TRBJ1-2; D not resolved. Germline loops: CDR1 SGHRS, CDR2 YFSETQ. The CDR3 loop spans 14 amino acids. The V end lost 1 base, the J end lost 4 bases, and 11 bases lay between the germline ends. CDR3 residues: CASSLQDEGYGYTF. CDR3 DNA: TGCGCCAGCAGCTTGCAGGATGAGGGCTATGGCTACACCTTC.

This chain connects TRBV5-1 to TRBJ1-6, with D hard to call. Germline values: CDR1 SGHRS, CDR2 YFSETQ. The germline V and J ends were trimmed by 0 bases and 0 bases, with 7 bases remaining between them. This CDR3 spans 16 amino acids. The CDR3 loop reads CASSLVSGSYNSPLHF. In DNA, the CDR3 is TGCGCCAGCAGCTTGGTGTCCGGCTCCTATAATTCACCCCTCCACTTT.

This chain joins TRBV7-6 and TRBJ2-7; 7 nucleotides match TRBD1. The CDR3 has 15 residues. The J segment lost 1 base and the V segment lost 2 bases, leaving 5 bases of the junction unmatched. Germline-derived CDR1 and CDR2 are SGHVS and FNYEAQ. The CDR3 coding sequence is TGTGCCAGCAGCTTAAGACAGGGCTTATCCTACGAGCAGTACTTC. Protein sequence: CASSLRQGLSYEQYF.

This sequence joins TRBV10-3 and TRBJ1-3; D ambiguous. With 4 bases removed from V and 4 bases from J, the gap between germline ends came to 23 bases. This CDR3 spans 18 amino acids. CDR1 is ENHRY and CDR2 is SYGVKD in the germline V gene. CDR3 DNA: TGTGCCATCAGTGGAGGGCGTATAAGTGAAGGGATCGGAAACACCATATATTTT. Amino acid sequence: CAISGGRISEGIGNTIYF.

The table lists this clone with a count of one. The genes are TRBV5-1 and TRBJ2-1; TRBD1 matches 7 bases. CDR3 length equals 15 residues. Losses at the gene ends were 4 bases for V and 2 bases for J; bases not matched to a gene: 6. From germline, CDR1 is SGHRS and CDR2 YFSETQ. Here the CDR3 DNA reads TGCGCCAGCAGCGAGCGACAGGGAACCTACAATGAGCAGTTCTTC. Its translation is CASSERQGTYNEQFF.

The sample holds a few counts of this clone. The CDR3, as DNA: TGTGCCAGCAGTGAACCCCCTAGCGGGGGGGCAAGTGATACGCAGTATTTT. It yields the protein CASSEPPSGGASDTQYF. The chain has TRBV25-1 and TRBJ2-3; TRBD2 matches 12 bases. This CDR3 has 17 residues. Unmatched junction bases numbered 9, after V lost 2 bases and J lost 6 bases. Germline V CDR1 and CDR2: MGHDK, SYGVNS.

V and J are TRBV11-3 and TRBJ2-7, with D unresolved. This CDR3 contains 13 residues. CDR1 is SGHNT and CDR2 is YENEEA in the germline V gene. Trimming shortened V by 1 base and J by 3 bases, and 7 bases separated the two germline ends. In DNA, the CDR3 is TGTGCCAGCAGCTTAGCGTCAGACTACGAGCAGTACTTC. Its protein product is CASSLASDYEQYF.

The genes are TRBV5-1 and TRBJ2-3; 7 nucleotides align to TRBD2. CDR1 is SGHRS and CDR2 is YFSETQ in the germline V gene. Trimming removed 0 bases from V and 1 base from J; junction bases left unmatched: 2. The CDR3 runs to 15 residues. CDR3 sequence (DNA): TGCGCCAGCAGCTTGGGGACTAGTCGCACAGATACGCAGTATTTT. Protein: CASSLGTSRTDTQYF.

The rearrangement joins TRBV12-5 to TRBJ2-3; weak D call: TRBD1 (5 bases). CDR1 and CDR2 (germline): LGHNT, FRNRAP. This CDR3 comprises 12 residues. The V end lost 1 base, the J end lost 10 bases, and 9 bases lay between the germline ends. CDR3 coding DNA: TGTGCTAGTGGTTTGGGACAGATGGCGCAGTATTTT. Protein sequence: CASGLGQMAQYF.

This chain uses TRBV10-1 with TRBJ2-5; D is unclear. The closer fit of TRBJ2-7 to the DNA end suggests the J call may be wrong. This CDR3 region has 9 residues. CDR1 is WNHNN and CDR2 is SYGVQD in the germline V gene (reference sequence). The DNA for the CDR3 is TGCGCCAGCCGCCACGAGCAGTACTTC. This translates into CASRHEQYF.